One T cell receptor beta chain is described in this entry. The specificity of this receptor is unknown. Nothing much larger sits one base from this clone, and base qualities are not available. This record belongs to a study of T cell responses to AZD1222 COVID-19 vaccine (dated by TCRdb to the early 2020s). As for the study more broadly: A total of 233 trial participants underwent TCR sequencing, of whom around 200 received two doses of AZD1222 and about 25 received two doses of the MenACWY control vaccine. Trial participants were enrolled into age subgroups of 18-55, 56-69 and 70-plus years, which contained 148, 28 and 57 TCR-sequenced participants, respectively. Broad study findings and their caveats: Epitopes outside the regions mutated in the B.1.351 and B.1.1.7 variants were reportedly recognized by nearly half of the unique spike-specific TCRs. The vaccine-associated CD4 TCRs covered the entire spike protein, and the dominant responses fell in regions 160-218 and 743-854. After two AZD1222 doses, both the breadth and the depth of spike-specific TCRs were significantly higher than at day 0 and than in MenACWY recipients. Participants were mostly white British and included more females than males, and it was suggested by the authors that clonal diversity may have been underestimated. In the small 56-69-year group, the increase in depth fell short of significance, most likely because of low power. No day 14 peak-response samples were available, so repertoires were characterized only after the peak T cell response. Conclusions about previously exposed vaccinees are limited, since just five or six AZD1222 recipients were seropositive for SARS-CoV-2 at baseline.

This specimen's time point label, per the study, means: about 28 days (+/-7) after the second vaccine dose. Per the publication, the treatment or condition label means: meningococcal conjugate vaccine given as trial control. Samples from vaccinated people were obtained from the UK trials COV001 and COV002, which included a single-blind randomized controlled phase 2/3 trial of AZD1222 (ChAdOx1 nCoV-19) in healthy adults. Trial participant PBMC samples were collected at day 0 and day 28 after the second dose for TCRbeta chain sequencing. The CDR3 regions of human TCRbeta chains were analyzed by immunosequencing. The authors' pipeline ran thus. TCRs in the repertoires were compared against a reference library of SARS-CoV-2-specific TCRs that had been generated with the MIRA antigen-specificity platform. Breadth meant the fraction of unique TCRs that were SARS-CoV-2-associated, whereas depth meant the fraction of total T cells that were SARS-CoV-2-associated. Each spike-specific TCR was assigned to its reactive spike region and to a CD4 or CD8 class using the MIRA data. Log10-transformed breadth and depth values were compared by one-way ANOVA with Sidak's multiple comparisons tests. Not all clones reach the TCRdb copy of this immuneACCESS table, which keeps in-frame sequences only. Checked studies attribute under half of the gap to unresolved V genes and leave the rest unexplained. V and J calls plus clone size are reproduced from that table; the DNA served to infer D and trimming. This sample lists 65,000 to 85,000 clones; about 91% were detected once. The ten largest clones add up to more than 8.5% of the sample.

Trimming accounts for 3 bases at V and 5 bases at J, while the number of junction bases matched to no gene is 5. The CDR3 measures 15 amino acids from cysteine to phenylalanine. Kept here is only the CDR3 DNA, which spans 45 bases and is read in frame from base 1. CDR1 LNHDA and CDR2 SQIVND are derived from the germline V gene (reference sequence). This clonotype was sampled from an adult who received the MenACWY meningococcal vaccine as a control. The sequencing here drew on peripheral blood, taken 28 days after the second dose of the MenACWY control vaccine. The receptor chain draws on TRBV19 and TRBJ1-5, with 9 central nucleotides matching TRBD1. The DNA sequence is given as TGTGCCAGTAGTATGGACAGGGGAAAGTATCAGCCCCAGCATTTT. It is translated as CASSMDRGKYQPQHF. The entire variable domain, with the stretches around the CDR3 drawn from the reference TRBV19 and TRBJ1-5 proteins, is DGGITQSPKYLFRKEGQNVTLSCEQNLNHDAMYWYRQDPGQGLRLIYYSQIVNDFQKGDIAEGYSVSREKKESFPLTVTSAQKNPTAFYLCASSMDRGKYQPQHFGDGTRLSIL.